Reported below is one T cell receptor (beta chain). Its binding antigen is unknown. Per-nucleotide qualities are absent, and no much larger clonotype sits a single base away. The immunoSEQ Assay, a bias-controlled multiplex PCR, was used to amplify TCRbeta CDR3 regions from genomic DNA. Regarding the original processing steps: Within the assay, amplification of reference gene primers was used to estimate how many nucleated cells each sample contained. To quantify the absolute abundance of each unique TCRbeta CDR3 rearrangement, sequence reads were collapsed and filtered. Productive Simpson clonality was computed per sample as the square root of Simpson's diversity index over productive rearrangements. This is the immuneACCESS table as TCRdb keeps it, with only in-frame sequences that have V and J called. A part of the clones is gone; compared with another copy, unresolved V genes explain less than half, and the rest is unexplained. That table gives V, J and clone size, and the DNA gave D and trimming. Counted in this sample were 350,000 to 400,000 clones; approximately 93% of them appeared once. The ten largest clones represent about 0.9% of the sample.

Participants in the prospective study were enrolled through a virtual design, were aged about 18 to 90 years, and lived in 24 United States geographic areas. To assign participants to cohorts, the prospective study relied on clinical history that participants themselves reported in a screening survey and a study questionnaire. Exposed participants had been in contact, within 2 weeks of entering the study, with a person who had a PCR-confirmed or clinician-diagnosed case of COVID-19. In the prospective study, mobile phlebotomists collected whole blood, serum and a nasopharyngeal or oropharyngeal swab from each participant. Over a roughly 2-month period, participants in the prospective study had the option of providing additional blood draws and questionnaires. Before DNA extraction, prospective study blood samples were shipped either frozen or at room temperature. Measured from the cysteine to the phenylalanine, the CDR3 is 15 residues long. The sequence is cut down to CDR3 DNA, 45 bases in frame from base 1. Clipping removes 3 bases from V and 8 bases from J, with 8 as the unmatched junction base count. The germline V gene specifies KGHSH as CDR1 and LQKENI as CDR2.

These data originate in a study of blood T cell repertoires in COVID-19 (dated by TCRdb to 2018 to 2020). For the wider study: Collaborator samples came from the United States, Italy and Spain and covered acute and convalescent phases of COVID-19. The material from the prospective study consisted of cDNA or gDNA derived from T cells, B-cell-depleted T cells, or PBMCs. Deeply sampled blood TCRbeta repertoires from subjects exposed to, actively infected with, or recovered from COVID-19 were included in the dataset. A freely available public database, intended as a resource for researchers studying the immune response to SARS-CoV-2, is where the repertoires were released. The samples were drawn from two sources: the first 160 participants of the ongoing ImmuneRACE study, and fewer than 1,500 subjects contributed by 6 global collaborators. Nearly every sample came with metadata listing a de-identified subject ID, COVID-19 status, age in years and sex. Where available, HLA class I and class II types were taken from metadata supplied by the sample provider and were not determined by assay-based typing.

What the research found in general, with its limitations: The quantity of clinical and demographic metadata differed by source and by participant and was supplied without curation.

Input material: PBMCs or T cells enriched from blood (not recorded which). The chain was built from TRBV18 and TRBJ2-1; the junction holds 9 bases that match TRBD1. This TCR was sampled from a woman between 35 and 50 years old who had been exposed to COVID-19. Here is the DNA: TGTGCCAGCTCACCTCTTTCGGGACAGGGCCATGAGCAGTTCTTC. The resulting protein is CASSPLSGQGHEQFF.